One and the same sample provided the 20 T cell receptor beta chains below, sequenced in a study of cytomegalovirus exposure and HLA in healthy donors. Clones were sequenced by immunoSEQ multiplex PCR, and TCRdb holds only the in-frame ones, with some missing. The sample includes some 88,000 clones, approximately 96% of them seen just once. Material for sequencing was PBMCs. These receptors were collected from a man younger than 30 in good health and CMV-seronegative.

CDR3 amino acids: CATSSVGGLSSGSSDTQYF. The CDR3 region has the DNA TGTGCCACCAGCAGCGTAGGGGGCCTATCTAGCGGGAGTTCAGATACGCAGTATTTT. The V call is TRBV15, the J call TRBJ2-3; 10 nucleotides match TRBD2. The CDR3 runs 19 residues. Trimming at V came to 3 bases and at J to 4 bases, leaving 16 bases not matched to a gene. Germline lookup yields CDR1 LNHNV and CDR2 YYDKDF (reference sequence).

The V gene is TRBV6-6, the J gene TRBJ2-5, with 13 bases fitting TRBD2. Looked up from germline, CDR1 is MNHNY and CDR2 is SVGAGI (reference sequence). V was pared by 4 bases and J by 5 bases, with 7 bases of the junction left unmatched. This CDR3 is built from 16 residues. The CDR3, as DNA: TGTGCCAGCAGTTTCCGGACTAGCGGGAGTAGTGAGACCCAGTACTTC. Amino acid sequence: CASSFRTSGSSETQYF.

This clone was observed a single time. The chain has TRBV27 and TRBJ2-1; D remains unclear. Germline V gives CDR1 MNHEY, CDR2 SMNVEV (reference sequence). CDR3 length: 14 amino acids. The germline V and J ends were trimmed by 2 bases and 4 bases, with 9 bases remaining between them. CDR3 loop: CASSLGERYNEQFF. Written as DNA, the CDR3 is TGTGCCAGCAGTTTAGGCGAGCGATACAATGAGCAGTTCTTC.

The chain uses TRBV10-1 and TRBJ2-1; D may be TRBD1 (6 bases). This CDR3 has 13 amino acids. Germline assignment: CDR1 WNHNN and CDR2 SYGVQD (reference sequence). V gave up 4 bases and J gave up 9 bases, with 13 bases separating them. The CDR3 reads CASSAWGRSEQFF. Here the CDR3 DNA reads TGCGCCAGCAGTGCGTGGGGGCGGAGTGAGCAGTTCTTC.

The chain uses TRBV29-1 and TRBJ2-7; 7 nucleotides match TRBD2. Germline V gene sequence: CDR1 SQVTM, CDR2 ANQGSEA. The CDR3 totals 12 residues. With V trimmed by 3 bases and J by 5 bases, 4 bases remained unmatched. The CDR3 DNA is TGCAGCGTTGAGTGGCGGGAGCACGAGCAGTACTTC. Encoded protein: CSVEWREHEQYF.

The V and J genes are TRBV5-6 and TRBJ2-1, with a possible D match to TRBD2 (6 bases). The CDR3 consists of 14 residues. The V gene lost 4 bases and the J gene lost 8 bases, with 16 bases spanning the gap. Germline CDR1 is SGHDT and CDR2 is YYEEEE. CDR3 protein: CASSPRDWDDEQFF. The CDR3 DNA sequence: TGTGCCAGCAGCCCAAGGGACTGGGACGATGAGCAGTTCTTC.

The rearrangement links TRBV19 to TRBJ2-1; D call uncertain. V shed 3 bases and J shed 8 bases, with 5 bases lying between them. Germline V gene lookup returns CDR1 LNHDA and CDR2 SQIVND (reference sequence). CDR3 length equals 11 residues. This CDR3 reads CASSIEDEQFF. CDR3 sequence (DNA): TGTGCCAGTAGTATCGAGGATGAGCAGTTCTTC.

The chain employs TRBV6-5 and TRBJ1-2; 7 bases are shared with TRBD1. The germline V gene has CDR1 MNHEY and CDR2 SVGAGI. The CDR3 contains 16 residues. Trimming took 4 bases from V and 2 from J; bases not matched to a gene: 10. The CDR3 spells CASSSTPGRGNYGYTF. The CDR3 nucleotides are TGTGCCAGCAGTTCCACCCCGGGCAGGGGGAACTATGGCTACACCTTC.

V is TRBV27 and J is TRBJ1-1, with D unclear. The CDR3 contains 13 residues. The V gene's germline CDR1 is MNHEY and CDR2 SMNVEV (reference sequence). V was clipped by 3 bases and J by 1 base, with 6 bases between them. In nucleotides, the CDR3 is TGTGCCAGCAGTTTTCAGGAGAACACTGAAGCTTTCTTT. Amino acids: CASSFQENTEAFF.

The chain uses TRBV7-6 and TRBJ2-2; D is uncertain. V was trimmed by 5 bases and J by 4 bases, leaving 14 bases between them. The CDR3 runs 15 residues. The germline V gene has CDR1 SGHVS and CDR2 FNYEAQ. CDR3 sequence: CASSPSRPGTGELFF. The CDR3 nucleotides are TGTGCCAGCAGCCCCTCTCGACCGGGCACCGGGGAGCTGTTTTTT.

This clone was detected a few times. The chain has TRBV6-1 and TRBJ2-7; D may be TRBD1 (5 bases). V was pared by 4 bases and J by 2 bases, with 18 bases between. Germline CDR1 and CDR2: MNHNS and SASEGT. This CDR3 contains 16 residues. CDR3 in DNA: TGTGCCAGCAGTGCTCAGGGTTGGTCGCCTGCCTACGAGCAGTACTTC. This gives the protein CASSAQGWSPAYEQYF.

This chain joins TRBV5-6 and TRBJ2-1, with 7 bases lining up with TRBD1. V lost 4 bases to trimming and J lost 8 bases; unmatched junction nucleotides: 12. This CDR3 comprises 15 residues. The germline V gene has CDR1 SGHDT and CDR2 YYEEEE. This CDR3 reads CASSRTGSGWDEQFF. Written as DNA, the CDR3 is TGTGCCAGCAGCCGGACAGGTTCGGGGTGGGATGAGCAGTTCTTC.

V and J are TRBV11-3 and TRBJ2-3; 7 bases map to TRBD1. The CDR3 loop spans 15 amino acids. The V gene end was trimmed by 1 base and the J gene end by 0 bases; junction bases not matched to a gene: 1. Germline V CDR1 and CDR2: SGHNT, YENEEA. The CDR3 DNA is TGTGCCAGCAGCTTAGGACAGGGAAGCACAGATACGCAGTATTTT. Translated: CASSLGQGSTDTQYF.

The rearrangement uses TRBV7-9 and TRBJ1-2; D remains ambiguous. The germline V gene encodes CDR1 SEHNR and CDR2 FQNEAQ (reference sequence). Trimming removed 1 base from V and 3 bases from J, with 3 bases in between. The CDR3 loop spans 12 amino acids. CDR3 sequence (DNA): TGTGCCAGCAGCTTAGTAGACTATGGCTACACCTTC. As protein: CASSLVDYGYTF.

This chain uses TRBV4-1 with TRBJ2-1; 8 bases match TRBD1. The CDR3 length is 17 residues. Germline values: CDR1 MGHRA, CDR2 YSYEKL. After removal of 2 bases from V and 2 bases from J, the junction contained 8 bases not matched to a gene. The CDR3 loop is CASSQPRTGRAYNEQFF. The CDR3 DNA reads TGCGCCAGCAGCCAACCTAGGACAGGGCGAGCCTACAATGAGCAGTTCTTC.

The chain uses TRBV29-1 and TRBJ2-1; 8 positions match TRBD1. The CDR3 is made up of 16 amino acids. Germline CDR1 SQVTM, CDR2 ANQGSEA. V shed 6 bases and J 7 bases; nucleotides not matched to a gene: 17. The CDR3 nucleotides read TGCAGCGTGTACCGGGACAGGCAGTTACTCGGGAATGAGCAGTTCTTC. Its protein is CSVYRDRQLLGNEQFF.

The chain joins TRBV19 to TRBJ2-3, with D possibly being TRBD1 (6 bases). Trimming shortened V by 3 bases and J by 1 base, and 17 bases separated the two germline ends. In germline, CDR1 is LNHDA, CDR2 SQIVND (reference sequence). This CDR3 has 17 residues. The CDR3 is CASSMGQGSAGTDTQYF. DNA of the CDR3: TGTGCCAGTAGTATGGGCCAGGGGTCTGCGGGCACAGATACGCAGTATTTT.

The chain recombines TRBV9 with TRBJ2-7; 8 nucleotides align to TRBD1. CDR1 is SGDLS and CDR2 is YYNGEE in the germline V gene. This CDR3 region has 17 residues. V shed 4 bases, J shed 0 bases, and the junction held 12 bases outside the gene matches. The CDR3 sequence is CASSPYTGTGLSYEQYF. For the CDR3, the DNA is TGTGCCAGCAGCCCTTACACCGGGACAGGACTCTCCTACGAGCAGTACTTC.

This sequence joins TRBV9 and TRBJ2-1; D is undetermined. CDR3 size: 13 residues. V was clipped by 2 bases and J by 2 bases, with 5 bases between them. Germline lookup yields CDR1 SGDLS and CDR2 YYNGEE. CDR3 sequence reads: CASSVSAYNEQFF. The CDR3 bases are TGTGCCAGCAGCGTTTCCGCCTACAATGAGCAGTTCTTC.

The chain joins TRBV6-1 to TRBJ2-1; a possible D gene is TRBD2 (6 bases). This CDR3 comprises 16 residues. Trimming left V 1 base short and J 11 bases short, with 21 bases between. Germline CDR1 reads MNHNS; CDR2 reads SASEGT. DNA of the CDR3: TGTGCCAGCAGTGAAGTGTTAGCGGAGCTGGGGGTTAAGCAGTTCTTC. Translating it yields CASSEVLAELGVKQFF.